These T cell receptor beta chains were read from a single sample in a study of blood T cell repertoires in COVID-19. Data came from immunoSEQ multiplex PCR; TCRdb stores just in-frame clones and leaves some out. The profile covers roughly 58,000 clones, with approximately 84% appearing a single time and approximately 15% taken by the ten largest. Sequenced: peripheral blood. These receptors originate from a man between 65 and 85 years old with active COVID-19. Each CDR3 is given with its conserved first and last residue. The D gene is left open where the match is weak. Size values are once, few and many counts, or a class for expanded clones, and some rows have none.

V	length	size	J	D	CDR3	DNA
TRBV28	15	NA	TRBJ2-3	NA	CASSQKTSSTDTQYF	TGTGCCAGCAGCCAAAAGACTAGTAGCACAGATACGCAGTATTTT
TRBV19	15	NA	TRBJ1-2	NA	CASSMFGDTNYGYTF	TGTGCCAGTAGTATGTTTGGTGACACTAACTATGGCTACACCTTC
TRBV12-3/TRBV12-4	12	NA	TRBJ2-1	NA	CASSLAPGEQFF	TGTGCCAGCAGTTTAGCTCCGGGTGAGCAGTTCTTC
TRBV30	14	NA	TRBJ2-6	NA	CAWRRDSGANVLTF	TGTGCCTGGAGGAGGGACTCTGGGGCCAACGTCCTGACTTTC
TRBV25-1	14	NA	TRBJ2-5	TRBD1	CASSELGTGGTQYF	TGTGCCAGCAGTGAATTGGGGACAGGCGGGACCCAGTACTTC
TRBV7-9	14	NA	TRBJ1-3	TRBD1	CASSWTGSGNTIYF	TGTGCCAGCAGCTGGACAGGGTCTGGAAACACCATATATTTT
TRBV5-5	15	NA	TRBJ2-7	NA	CASSLGAASSYEQYF	TGTGCCAGCAGCTTGGGGGCTGCGTCCTCCTACGAGCAGTACTTC
TRBV5-4	16	NA	TRBJ2-7	NA	CASSLLPDSVSYEQYF	TGTGCCAGCAGCTTGCTCCCGGATAGCGTTTCCTACGAGCAGTACTTC
TRBV27	14	NA	TRBJ2-1	TRBD2	CASSYLAEYNEQFF	TGTGCCAGCAGTTATCTAGCGGAATACAATGAGCAGTTCTTC
TRBV6-1	17	NA	TRBJ2-3	NA	CASSELERVGPTDTQYF	TGTGCCAGCAGTGAACTCGAGCGGGTGGGGCCCACAGATACGCAGTATTTT
TRBV11-2	17	few	TRBJ1-6	NA	CASSNPRDMNPNSPLHF	TGTGCCAGCAGCAACCCGAGGGACATGAATCCGAATTCGCCCCTCCACTTT
TRBV7-9	15	NA	TRBJ2-5	NA	CASSFGQGYRETQYF	TGTGCCAGCAGCTTCGGTCAGGGGTATCGGGAGACCCAGTACTTC
TRBV15	18	NA	TRBJ2-5	TRBD2	CATSGRGTSGGLMKTQYF	TGTGCCACCAGCGGAAGAGGGACTAGCGGGGGATTGATGAAGACCCAGTACTTC
TRBV21-1	12	NA	TRBJ1-4	NA	CASSNRAEKLFF	TGTGCCAGCAGCAACAGGGCGGAAAAACTGTTTTTT
TRBV6-5	13	NA	TRBJ2-5	TRBD2	CATLAGVRETQYF	TGTGCCACGCTAGCGGGAGTTAGGGAGACCCAGTACTTC